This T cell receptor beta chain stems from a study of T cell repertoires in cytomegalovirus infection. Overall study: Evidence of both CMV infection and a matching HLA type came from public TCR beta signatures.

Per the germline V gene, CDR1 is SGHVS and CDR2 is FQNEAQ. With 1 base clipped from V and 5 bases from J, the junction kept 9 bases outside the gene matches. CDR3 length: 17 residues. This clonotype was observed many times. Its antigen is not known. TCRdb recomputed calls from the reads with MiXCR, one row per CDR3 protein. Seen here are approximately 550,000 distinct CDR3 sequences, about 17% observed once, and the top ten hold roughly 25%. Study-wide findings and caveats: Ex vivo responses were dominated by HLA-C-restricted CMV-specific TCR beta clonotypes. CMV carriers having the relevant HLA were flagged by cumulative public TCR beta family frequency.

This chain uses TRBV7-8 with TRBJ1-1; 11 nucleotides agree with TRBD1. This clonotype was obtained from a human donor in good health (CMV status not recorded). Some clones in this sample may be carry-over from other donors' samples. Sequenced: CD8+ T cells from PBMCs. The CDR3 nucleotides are TGTGCCAGCAGCTTAGAGGGACAGGGGGAAATAGAAACTGAAGCTTTCTTT. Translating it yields CASSLEGQGEIETEAFF. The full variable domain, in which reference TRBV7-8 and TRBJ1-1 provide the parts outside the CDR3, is GAGVSQSPRYKVAKRGQDVALRCDPISGHVSLFWYQQALGQGPEFLTYFQNEAQLDKSGLPSDRFFAERPEGSVSTLKIQRTQQEDSAVYLCASSLEGQGEIETEAFFGQGTRLTVV.